Reported below is one T cell receptor (beta chain). These data are taken from a study of monozygotic twins with inflammatory bowel disease. The CDR3 runs to 13 residues. Germline CDR1 and CDR2: SGHTS and YDEGEE. TCRdb derives one entry per CDR3 protein from the 5' RACE reads, leaving out DNA. This repertoire includes around 450,000 distinct CDR3 sequences. The chain uses TRBV5-8 and TRBJ2-1. Sequencing was carried out using blood. This clonotype was sampled from a human donor with ulcerative colitis or Crohn's disease, or a healthy co-twin of an affected twin (not recorded which). CDR3 sequence reads: CASSSFNGNEQFF. The full variable domain, rest sourced from reference TRBV5-8 and TRBJ2-1, is EAGVTQSPTHLIKTRGQQATLRCSPISGHTSVYWYQQALGLGLQFLLWYDEGEERNRGNFPPRFSGRQFPNYSSELNVNALELEDSALYLCASSSFNGNEQFFGPGTRLTVL.